Listed below are T cell receptor beta chains from one sample, sequenced in a study of identical twins. TCRdb independently ran MiXCR on the 5' RACE reads; one entry per CDR3 protein. The sample has about 700,000 distinct CDR3 sequences, about 9.4% seen once. This same sample was also taken into another study, of yellow fever vaccine responses in identical twins.

The source material was PBMCs. The receptors derive from a woman in her late teens or twenties in good health. The CDR3 runs from the conserved cysteine through the conserved F or W. The D gene is left open where the match is weak. Expanded clones are given a class, and other clones once, few, many or no size at all.

-	few	TRBV27	11	TRBJ2-7	CASSSYNEQYF	TGTGCCAGCAGTTCCTACAACGAGCAGTACTTC
-	-	TRBV25-1	14	TRBJ2-5	CASSDDRLTATQYF	TGTGCCAGCAGTGACGATCGACTCACGGCGACCCAGTACTTC
TRBD1	few	TRBV6-1	16	TRBJ2-3	CASLTRTGAITDTQYF	TGTGCCAGCTTGACCAGGACAGGGGCGATCACAGATACGCAGTATTTT
TRBD2	many	TRBV15	18	TRBJ2-1	CATSRDQASGTLNVEQFF	TGTGCCACCAGCAGAGATCAGGCTAGCGGGACCCTTAATGTTGAGCAGTTCTTC
-	few	TRBV7-2	15	TRBJ2-7	CASSLVRPSTYEQYF	TGTGCCAGCAGCTTAGTTCGGCCTTCTACCTACGAGCAGTACTTC
TRBD2	few	TRBV20-1	14	TRBJ2-7	CSARALAGAYEQYF	TGCAGTGCTAGAGCTCTAGCGGGAGCCTACGAGCAGTACTTC
-	-	TRBV5-1	14	TRBJ2-7	CASSWFSDSYEQYF	TGCGCCAGCAGCTGGTTCAGTGACTCCTACGAGCAGTACTTC
-	-	TRBV20-1	13	TRBJ2-4	CSAREQGFGIQYF	TGCAGTGCTAGAGAACAGGGTTTCGGCATTCAGTACTTC
-	few	TRBV20-1	15	TRBJ2-3	CSARDTADYTDTQYF	TGCAGTGCTAGAGATACAGCAGACTACACAGATACGCAGTATTTT
-	few	TRBV3-1	14	TRBJ1-2	CASSQDVMGYGYTF	TGTGCCAGCAGCCAAGATGTCATGGGGTATGGCTACACCTTC
TRBD1	many	TRBV9	15	TRBJ2-3	CASSARDSHTDTQYF	TGTGCCAGCAGCGCCCGGGACAGCCACACAGATACGCAGTATTTT
TRBD2	few	TRBV11-2	16	TRBJ2-7	CASSRLAGEVIYEQYF	TGTGCCAGCAGTCGCCTAGCGGGAGAGGTAATCTACGAGCAGTACTTC
-	few	TRBV6-2/TRBV6-3	15	TRBJ2-1	CASSYRESSYNEQFF	TGTGCCAGCAGTTACAGGGAGAGCTCCTACAATGAGCAGTTCTTC
-	many	TRBV5-1	14	TRBJ2-5	CASSLVGRQETQYF	TGCGCCAGCAGCTTGGTAGGCAGACAAGAGACCCAGTACTTC